This TCR beta chain was captured by sequencing in a study of control samples from healthy donors and cancer patients (dated by TCRdb to the early 2020s). The germline V gene yields MGHRA for CDR1 and YSYEKL for CDR2. Including the terminal cysteine and phenylalanine, the CDR3 comprises 15 residues. Only the CDR3 DNA stays, 45 bases, in frame from base 1. At the junction V is shortened by 1 base and J by 3 bases, with 10 bases in between. Libraries were built with the immunoSEQ multiplex PCR assay. This is the immuneACCESS table as TCRdb keeps it, with only in-frame sequences that have V and J called. A part of the clones is gone; compared with another copy, unresolved V genes explain less than half, and the rest is unexplained. The table for this sample lists 55,000 to 75,000 clones; 80% to 90% of them were counted only once. Approximately 2.3% of the sample is held by the ten biggest clonotypes.

In regard to this clone: Its antigen specificity is not known. Nothing much larger sits one base from this clone, and base qualities are not available.

The sample was PBMCs. The receptor was derived from a woman in her forties or fifties with head and neck cancer. The chain was built from TRBV4-1 and TRBJ1-5; the D segment cannot be called with confidence. The nucleotide sequence reads TGCGCCAGCAGCCAAGCTGTGGGGATCAATCAGCCCCAGCATTTT. It codes for CASSQAVGINQPQHF.